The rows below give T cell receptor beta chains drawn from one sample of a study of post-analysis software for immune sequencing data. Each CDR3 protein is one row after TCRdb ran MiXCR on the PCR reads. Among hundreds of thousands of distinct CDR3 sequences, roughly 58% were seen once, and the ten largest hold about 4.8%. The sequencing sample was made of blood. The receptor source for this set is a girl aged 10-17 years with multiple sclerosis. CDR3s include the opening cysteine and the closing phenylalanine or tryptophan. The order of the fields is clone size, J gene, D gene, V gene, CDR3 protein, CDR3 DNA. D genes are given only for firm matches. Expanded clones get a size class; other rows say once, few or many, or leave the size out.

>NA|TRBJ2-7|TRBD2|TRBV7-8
CASSPRRGEEYEQYF
TGTGCCAGCAGCCCGCGACGGGGGGAGGAGTACGAGCAGTACTTC
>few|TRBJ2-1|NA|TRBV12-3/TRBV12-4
CASSESTVGGVYNEQFF
TGTGCCAGCAGCGAATCAACCGTTGGCGGAGTCTACAATGAGCAGTTCTTC
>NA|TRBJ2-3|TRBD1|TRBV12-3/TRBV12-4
CASSPRDRGRGTQYF
TGTGCCAGCAGCCCCCGGGACAGGGGGCGAGGTACGCAGTATTTT
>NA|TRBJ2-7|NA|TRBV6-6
CASSYPTHYEQYF
TGTGCCAGCAGTTACCCTACTCACTACGAGCAGTACTTC
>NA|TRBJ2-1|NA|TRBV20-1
CSARDSAEGYNEQFF
TGCAGTGCCAGGGATTCGGCGGAGGGATACAATGAGCAGTTCTTC
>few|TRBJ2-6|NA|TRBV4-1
CASSPQGSAISGANVLTF
TGCGCCAGCAGCCCTCAGGGGTCAGCCATTTCTGGGGCCAACGTCCTGACTTTC
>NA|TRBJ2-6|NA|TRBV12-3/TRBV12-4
CASSAGANVLTF
TGTGCCAGCTCAGCTGGGGCCAACGTCCTGACTTTC
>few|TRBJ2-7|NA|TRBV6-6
CASRTGHYEQYF
TGTGCCAGCAGGACAGGCCACTACGAGCAGTACTTC
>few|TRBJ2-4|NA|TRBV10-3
CAISENDIQYF
TGTGCCATCAGTGAGAATGACATTCAGTACTTC
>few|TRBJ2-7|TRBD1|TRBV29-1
CSVGEGGRYEQYF
TGCAGCGTTGGAGAAGGGGGCCGCTACGAGCAGTACTTC
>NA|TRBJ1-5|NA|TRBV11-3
CASSLVGPRCQGQPQHF
TGTGCCAGCAGCTTAGTGGGGCCCAGGTGTCAGGGTCAGCCCCAGCATTTT
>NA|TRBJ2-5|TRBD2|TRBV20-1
CSARLLAGGGETQYF
TGCAGTGCCAGACTTTTAGCGGGAGGAGGGGAGACCCAGTACTTC
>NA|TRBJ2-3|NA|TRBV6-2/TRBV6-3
CASSPGRYTDTQYF
TGTGCCAGCAGCCCCGGGAGATACACAGATACGCAGTATTTT
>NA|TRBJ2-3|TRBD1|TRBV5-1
CASSGMGQGRADTQYF
TGCGCCAGCAGCGGTATGGGACAGGGGCGGGCAGATACGCAGTATTTT
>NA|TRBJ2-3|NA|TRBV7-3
CASSFGGVPLDTQYF
TGTGCCAGCAGCTTCGGAGGGGTCCCCTTGGATACGCAGTATTTT
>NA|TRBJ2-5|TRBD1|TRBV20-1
CSAREGQGDRETQYF
TGCAGTGCTAGGGAGGGACAGGGGGATCGAGAGACCCAGTACTTC
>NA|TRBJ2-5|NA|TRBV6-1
CASSPPPPAASQETQYF
TGTGCCAGCAGTCCCCCTCCCCCGGCGGCGTCCCAAGAGACCCAGTACTTC
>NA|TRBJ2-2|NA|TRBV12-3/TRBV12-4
CASSLVWGSDFVAPFGTGELFF
TGTGCCAGCAGTTTAGTCTGGGGTTCAGACTTTGTCGCCCCATTTGGTACCGGGGAGCTGTTTTTT
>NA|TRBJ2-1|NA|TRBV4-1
CASSQDVGQTDYNEQFF
TGCGCCAGCAGCCAAGATGTGGGGCAGACAGACTACAATGAGCAGTTCTTC
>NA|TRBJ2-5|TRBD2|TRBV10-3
CAISEAGGLQETQYF
TGTGCCATCAGTGAGGCGGGGGGTCTGCAAGAGACCCAGTACTTC
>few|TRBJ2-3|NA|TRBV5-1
CASSSPGTTTDTQYF
TGCGCCAGCAGCTCCCCCGGGACAACAACAGATACGCAGTATTTT
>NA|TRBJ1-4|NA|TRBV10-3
CAIGTGEKLFF
TGTGCCATCGGAACCGGTGAAAAACTGTTTTTT
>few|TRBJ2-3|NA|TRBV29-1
CSVDRGVRTDTQYF
TGCAGCGTTGACAGGGGGGTGAGGACAGATACGCAGTATTTT
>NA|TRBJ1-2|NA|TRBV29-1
CSVGEDSWYYGYTF
TGCAGCGTTGGCGAGGACTCCTGGTACTATGGCTACACCTTC
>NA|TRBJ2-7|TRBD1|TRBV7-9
CASSSPGQIYEQYF
TGTGCCAGCAGCTCGCCGGGACAGATCTACGAGCAGTACTTC
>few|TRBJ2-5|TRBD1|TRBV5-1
CASSSTTYRGETQYF
TGCGCCAGCAGCTCGACTACTTACAGGGGAGAGACCCAGTACTTC
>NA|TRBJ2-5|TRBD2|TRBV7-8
CTAGEVGETQYF
TGTACGGCGGGGGAGGTGGGAGAGACCCAGTACTTC
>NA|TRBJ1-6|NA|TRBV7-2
CASSFDGYNSPLHF
TGTGCCAGCAGCTTCGACGGCTATAATTCACCCCTCCACTTT
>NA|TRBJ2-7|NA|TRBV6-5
CASSKGGIGEQYF
TGTGCCAGCAGTAAGGGGGGGATTGGCGAGCAGTACTTC
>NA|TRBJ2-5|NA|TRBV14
CASPPTSGQETQYF
TGTGCCAGCCCCCCTACCAGCGGACAAGAGACCCAGTACTTC
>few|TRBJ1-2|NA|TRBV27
CASSTAGGYGYTF
TGTGCCAGCAGTACCGCAGGAGGGTATGGCTACACCTTC
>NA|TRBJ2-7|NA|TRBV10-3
CAISEGLGPTGEQYF
TGTGCCATCAGTGAGGGATTGGGACCGACGGGGGAGCAGTACTTC
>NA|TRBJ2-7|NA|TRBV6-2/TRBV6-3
CASSPEDNSYEQYF
TGTGCCAGCAGCCCGGAGGACAACTCCTACGAGCAGTACTTC
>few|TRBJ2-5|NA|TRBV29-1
CSVDGTTETQYF
TGCAGCGTTGACGGAACCACGGAGACCCAGTACTTC
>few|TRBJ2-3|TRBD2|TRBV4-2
CASSQAGGDDTQYF
TGTGCCAGCAGCCAAGCGGGGGGGGACGATACGCAGTATTTT
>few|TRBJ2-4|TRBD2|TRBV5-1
CASSSVGTTAIQYF
TGCGCCAGCAGCTCGGTAGGGACTACGGCCATTCAGTACTTC
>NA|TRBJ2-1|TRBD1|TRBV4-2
CASSQAQGAGYNEQFF
TGTGCCAGCAGCCAAGCTCAGGGGGCGGGCTACAATGAGCAGTTCTTC